The 9 T cell receptor beta chains reported below all come from one sample, sequenced in a study of blood T cell repertoires in COVID-19. Some clones are missing from TCRdb's copy, which holds only in-frame ones; the method was immunoSEQ multiplex PCR. The sample records about 480,000 clones, approximately 89% being singletons. Sequencing was performed on peripheral blood. The receptor set was obtained from a man aged 18-30 years with COVID-19, enrolled during active disease.

The chain combines TRBV5-1 with TRBJ1-2, with 7 bases matching TRBD1. Germline CDR1 and CDR2: SGHRS and YFSETQ. The CDR3 extends over 15 amino acids. The junction had 9 bases not matched to a gene; V was cut back by 3 bases and J by 4 bases. The CDR3 protein is CASSSGQRTSYGYTF. CDR3 sequence (DNA): TGCGCCAGCAGCTCGGGACAGCGAACCTCCTATGGCTACACCTTC.

This clone was observed a handful of times. The chain carries TRBV10-3 and TRBJ1-5; D not resolved. Trimming cost V 1 base and J 1 base, with 14 bases left between them. The CDR3 is 17 amino acids. Looked up from germline, CDR1 is ENHRY and CDR2 is SYGVKD. CDR3 nucleotide sequence: TGTGCCATCAGTGAGTTATGGGCAGAATTAAGCAATCAGCCCCAGCATTTT. This translates into CAISELWAELSNQPQHF.

To note about this clone: The junction departs from germline at one end; a sequencing error may be responsible. The genes are TRBV6-1 and TRBJ1-2, with no clear D. This CDR3 has 12 amino acids. Germline V gives CDR1 MNHNS, CDR2 SASEGT. The CDR3 region is CASSDQVGHFPF. The CDR3 DNA is TGTGCCAGCAGTGACCAGGTGGGCCATTTTCCCTTC.

This clone was found a few times. The chain combines TRBV3-1 (or the pseudogene TRBV3-2) with TRBJ1-2; D is possibly TRBD1 (5 bases). Germline values: CDR1 LGHDT, CDR2 YNNKEL (reference sequence). The CDR3 length is 14 residues. Between the trimmed V and J ends, which lost 5 bases and 0 bases, there was a span of 10 bases. The CDR3 DNA reads TGTGCCAGCAGCAGCGGGGCAGCTAACTATGGCTACACCTTC. Residues: CASSSGAANYGYTF.

The genes are TRBV10-3 and TRBJ2-1; 7 bases match TRBD1. The J segment lost 6 bases and the V segment lost 6 bases, leaving 5 bases of the junction unmatched. The CDR3 sequence is 13 residues long. Per the germline V gene, CDR1 is ENHRY and CDR2 is SYGVKD. CDR3 protein: CAISPGQLNEQFF. The CDR3 bases are TGTGCCATCAGCCCGGGACAGCTCAATGAGCAGTTCTTC.

The chain links TRBV7-3 to TRBJ1-1; D ambiguous. V was clipped by 1 base and J by 2 bases, with 11 bases between them. Germline V gene sequence: CDR1 SGHTA, CDR2 FQGTGA. The CDR3 is made up of 15 amino acids. CDR3 sequence: CASSLIPVINTEAFF. The CDR3 DNA follows: TGTGCCAGCAGCTTAATTCCAGTTATAAACACTGAAGCTTTCTTT.

The rearrangement links TRBV5-1 to TRBJ2-1; 11 bases align to TRBD2. V gave up 2 bases and J gave up 5 bases; unmatched junction bases: 6. Germline V gene lookup returns CDR1 SGHRS and CDR2 YFSETQ. The CDR3 is made up of 16 amino acids. The CDR3 region has the DNA TGCGCCAGCAGCTTCAGTAGCGGGAGGGGCAACAATGAGCAGTTCTTC. This codes for CASSFSSGRGNNEQFF.

This chain uses TRBV5-1 with TRBJ2-1, with D tentatively TRBD2 (6 bases). Trimming removed 0 bases at V and 9 bases at J, with 13 bases between. Germline V gives CDR1 SGHRS, CDR2 YFSETQ. The CDR3 is 14 residues long. CDR3 amino acids: CASSLAAMTSEQFF. CDR3 coding DNA: TGCGCCAGCAGCTTGGCCGCTATGACTAGTGAGCAGTTCTTC.

The rearrangement links TRBV6-5 to TRBJ2-5, with TRBD2 matching 9 bases. Germline V gene sequence: CDR1 MNHEY, CDR2 SVGAGI. There are 14 residues in the CDR3. Unmatched junction bases numbered 6, after V lost 8 bases and J lost 2 bases. CDR3 in DNA: TGTGCCAGCCAAGCGGGAGGTCCACAAGAGACCCAGTACTTC. This gives the protein CASQAGGPQETQYF.